This T cell receptor (beta chain) was obtained from a study of cytotoxic CD8 clonotypes in ibrutinib-treated CLL. Across the study: Across the patients, roughly 10 were relapsed/refractory, about 15 treatment-naive and 17 to 18 IGHV unmutated. By median roughly 5.5 years, roughly 12 had progressed and about 14 stayed remitted; responses had been 2 complete and approximately 24 partial. Once treatment had gone on for a median of around eleven months, range 6 to 36, response samples were drawn. Study-level results: There were few public clonotypes, and on treatment they contracted or stayed stable.

Repertoires were generated with immunoSEQ multiplex PCR, while TCRdb's copy carries only in-frame clones and drops some. The repertoire has 250,000 to 350,000 clones, roughly four fifths of them found once; the top ten carry about 5%. About this clone itself: Its antigen remains unidentified.

This CDR3 region has 17 residues. The chain uses TRBV21-1 and TRBJ2-7; no DNA check was done on the table's D call, TRBD1. TRBV21-1 is marked as a pseudogene. The material sequenced was PBMCs, taken at disease progression, from a patient treated with ibrutinib. This receptor was taken from a human donor with chronic lymphocytic leukemia. The CDR3 coding sequence is TGTGCCAGCAGGAAAAACGGGGGACAGCAGAGCTCCTACGAGCAGTACTTC. Amino acids: CASRKNGGQQSSYEQYF.